The next 20 T cell receptor beta chains were all read from a single sample in a study of CD8 T cells in Susac syndrome. Random hexamers were used to reverse transcribe an amount of roughly 0.5 to 1 ug RNA. TCRdb analysed the immunoSEQ multiplex PCR reads with MiXCR anew, one entry per CDR3 protein. The sample has about 50,000 distinct CDR3 sequences; 93% are singletons. The sequenced material came from CD8+ T cells from PBMCs. The source of these receptors is a human donor with multiple sclerosis.

The chain joins TRBV2 to TRBJ2-3; 8 positions agree with TRBD1. Germline assignment: CDR1 SNHLY and CDR2 FYNNEI. V was pared by 6 bases and J by 4 bases, with 6 bases of the junction left unmatched. CDR3 length: 14 amino acids. CDR3 nucleotides: TGTGCCAGCAGACCGGGACAGGCGGCAGATACGCAGTATTTT. Its protein is CASRPGQAADTQYF. The full variable domain, with the rest looked up from reference TRBV2 and TRBJ2-3, is EPEVTQTPSHQVTQMGQEVILRCVPISNHLYFYWYRQILGQKVEFLVSFYNNEISEKSEIFDDQFSVERPDGSNFTLKIRSTKLEDSAMYFCASRPGQAADTQYFGPGTRLTVL.

The J gene is TRBJ1-2, the V gene TRBV28; 7 bases align to TRBD1. V was clipped by 6 bases and J by 3 bases; unmatched bases: 13. The germline gives CDR1 MDHEN, CDR2 SYDVKM. The CDR3 runs 16 residues. CDR3 loop: CASSPDRPLNHYGYTF. The CDR3 nucleotides read TGTGCCAGCAGCCCGGACAGGCCCCTAAACCACTATGGCTACACCTTC.

V gene TRBV7-9 combines with J gene TRBJ1-2; tentatively, D is TRBD1 (5 bases). Germline V gene sequence: CDR1 SEHNR, CDR2 FQNEAQ (reference sequence). V lost 6 bases and J 7 bases, leaving 18 bases between the germline ends. This CDR3 contains 14 residues. The CDR3 spells CASSTAGAGFGYTF. CDR3 nucleotides: TGTGCCAGCAGTACCGCCGGGGCCGGTTTTGGCTACACCTTC. The full variable domain, rest sourced from reference TRBV7-9 and TRBJ1-2, is DTGVSQNPRHKITKRGQNVTFRCDPISEHNRLYWYRQTLGQGPEFLTYFQNEAQLEKSRLLSDRFSAERPKGSFSTLEIQRTEQGDSAMYLCASSTAGAGFGYTFGSGTRLTVV.

As DNA, the CDR3 is TGTGCCAGCAACCTACAGGGGGCGGAAGGGGCCAACGTCCTGACTTTC. As protein: CASNLQGAEGANVLTF. V usage is TRBV7-9 and J usage is TRBJ2-6; 9 nucleotides line up with TRBD1. CDR1 is SEHNR and CDR2 is FQNEAQ in the germline V gene (reference sequence). V dropped 7 bases and J dropped 4; count of bases not matched to a gene: 8. The CDR3 has 16 amino acids.

The J gene is TRBJ1-1, the V gene TRBV29-1; D is unresolved. Trimming stripped 6 bases from V and 1 base from J, with 9 bases between. This CDR3 region has 12 residues. CDR1 is SQVTM and CDR2 is ANQGSEA in the germline V gene. The CDR3 nucleotides read TGCAGCGTCGAGGGAGCGAACACTGAAGCTTTCTTT. Its translation is CSVEGANTEAFF.

The chain employs TRBV6-2 or TRBV6-3 and TRBJ1-6, with D unresolved. The CDR3 runs to 13 residues. The germline gives CDR1 MNHEY, CDR2 SVGEGT. The ends were cut back, 6 bases at V and 14 bases at J, with 17 bases in the middle. Written as DNA, the CDR3 is TGTGCCAGCAGGCCCCCCGATCTTTGGGCCCTCCACTTT. Amino acids: CASRPPDLWALHF.

This chain uses TRBV3-1 with TRBJ1-3, with D uncertain. Germline loops: CDR1 LGHDT, CDR2 YNNKEL (reference sequence). V was trimmed by 0 bases and J by 0 bases, leaving 9 bases between them. The length of the CDR3 is 16 residues. The CDR3 reads CASSQETEGSGNTIYF. CDR3 coding DNA: TGTGCCAGCAGCCAAGAAACAGAAGGCTCTGGAAACACCATATATTTT.

V gene TRBV4-2 combines with J gene TRBJ1-2; D is uncertain. This CDR3 is built from 13 residues. V was pared by 1 base and J by 6 bases, with 9 bases between. CDR1 and CDR2 (germline): LGHNA, YNFKEQ. As DNA, the CDR3 is TGTGCCAGCAGCCAAGGATTCGGCAATGGCTACACCTTC. Amino acids: CASSQGFGNGYTF.

V and J are TRBV28 and TRBJ2-1; D remains unclear. The CDR3 has 10 residues. V was trimmed by 3 bases and J by 7 bases, leaving 1 base between them. The germline V gene has CDR1 MDHEN and CDR2 SYDVKM. CDR3 DNA: TGTGCCAGCAGTTTTAATGAGCAGTTCTTC. Protein sequence: CASSFNEQFF.

The CDR3 DNA sequence: TGTGCCAGTACCCCCTTCAGAGGGGTTAACTATGGCTACACCTTC. It codes for CASTPFRGVNYGYTF. The chain uses TRBV19 and TRBJ1-2; TRBD1 is a possible D gene (5 bases). Germline-derived CDR1 and CDR2 are LNHDA and SQIVND (reference sequence). The V end was cut by 7 bases, the J end by 1 base, with 16 bases between. There are 15 residues in the CDR3. Full variable domain (outside the CDR3, taken from reference TRBV19 and TRBJ1-2): DGGITQSPKYLFRKEGQNVTLSCEQNLNHDAMYWYRQDPGQGLRLIYYSQIVNDFQKGDIAEGYSVSREKKESFPLTVTSAQKNPTAFYLCASTPFRGVNYGYTFGSGTRLTVV.

The V call is TRBV5-6, the J call TRBJ1-5; maybe TRBD1 (5 bases). Trimming took off 1 base at V and 2 bases at J, with 7 bases between the two ends. This CDR3 has 14 amino acids. Germline-derived CDR1 and CDR2 are SGHDT and YYEEEE. In DNA form, the CDR3 reads TGTGCCAGCAGCTTGAGAGGGGGCAATCAGCCCCAGCATTTT. Protein product: CASSLRGGNQPQHF.

There are a few counts of this clonotype. This chain links TRBV4-1 with TRBJ2-7, with TRBD1 matching over 11 bases. Germline V gene lookup returns CDR1 MGHRA and CDR2 YSYEKL. V lost 4 bases, J lost 2 bases, and 7 bases stayed unmatched. This CDR3 has 16 amino acids. For the CDR3, the DNA is TGCGCCAGCAGCCCGGACAGGGGGCTTCTGGCCTACGAGCAGTACTTC. Translating it yields CASSPDRGLLAYEQYF.

The J gene is TRBJ1-1, the V gene TRBV27, with D tentatively TRBD1 (6 bases). There are 15 residues in the CDR3. V gave up 3 bases and J gave up 4 bases, with 15 bases separating them. From germline, CDR1 is MNHEY and CDR2 SMNVEV (reference sequence). CDR3 in DNA: TGTGCCAGCAGTTTTTCGGGGGGCGGTGGCACTGAAGCTTTCTTT. Protein: CASSFSGGGGTEAFF.

The chain is built from TRBV19 and TRBJ2-5; TRBD1 matches 7 bases. Germline CDR1 LNHDA, CDR2 SQIVND (reference sequence). This CDR3 is built from 14 residues. Germline trimming cut 10 bases from V and 5 bases from J; bases unmatched to any gene: 13. In DNA, the CDR3 is TGTGCCACCACAGGGGTCAACGCTTGGGAGACCCAGTACTTC. This gives the protein CATTGVNAWETQYF.

This chain uses TRBV24-1 with TRBJ2-2, with D tentatively TRBD1 or TRBD2 (6 bases each). The CDR3 is 15 amino acids. V was pared by 3 bases and J by 6 bases, with 13 bases between. Germline-derived CDR1 and CDR2 are KGHDR and SFDVKD. DNA of the CDR3: TGTGCCACCAGTGATGGGGGGCGAGAGGCCGGGGAGCTGTTTTTT. Encoded protein: CATSDGGREAGELFF.

V is TRBV20-1 and J is TRBJ1-6, with 8 bases that match TRBD1. The CDR3 extends over 19 amino acids. CDR1 and CDR2 from the germline V gene are DFQATT and SNEGSKA (reference sequence). Trimming cost V 3 bases and J 0 bases; bases outside gene matches: 13. The CDR3 loop is CSARGGATGDFSYNSPLHF. The CDR3 coding sequence is TGCAGTGCTAGGGGGGGCGCGACAGGGGATTTCTCCTATAATTCACCCCTCCACTTT.

This rearrangement joins TRBV9 to TRBJ2-1, with D tentatively TRBD1 (7 bases). Germline V gene data show CDR1 as SGDLS and CDR2 as YYNGEE. The ends were cut back, 5 bases at V and 6 bases at J, with 18 bases in the middle. This CDR3 contains 15 residues. Written as DNA, the CDR3 is TGTGCCAGCAGTGAGGAGGGGGCATTGGTCAATGAGCAGTTCTTC. The encoded protein is CASSEEGALVNEQFF.

V gene TRBV4-3 combines with J gene TRBJ2-2, with TRBD2 matching 8 bases. CDR3 length: 17 residues. The V gene end was trimmed by 0 bases and the J gene end by 5 bases; junction bases not matched to a gene: 8. The V gene's germline CDR1 is LGHNA and CDR2 YSLEER. The CDR3: CASSQDSGGPGTGELFF. The CDR3 nucleotides read TGCGCCAGCAGCCAAGATTCGGGGGGGCCGGGAACCGGGGAGCTGTTTTTT.

The V and J genes are TRBV2 and TRBJ2-5; 9 nucleotides agree with TRBD2. Germline V gives CDR1 SNHLY, CDR2 FYNNEI. The CDR3 totals 14 residues. V trimming: 3 bases; J trimming: 2 bases; junction bases outside the gene matches: 1. This CDR3 is CASSDLAGQETQYF. For the CDR3, the DNA is TGTGCCAGCAGTGACCTAGCGGGGCAAGAGACCCAGTACTTC.

The chain couples TRBV7-9 to TRBJ2-7, with D possibly being TRBD1 (5 bases). The CDR3 has 11 amino acids. The V gene's germline CDR1 is SEHNR and CDR2 FQNEAQ (reference sequence). The V gene lost 6 bases and the J gene lost 7 bases, with 10 bases spanning the gap. The DNA for the CDR3 is TGTGCCAGCAGACGGACAAAAGAGCAGTACTTC. This codes for CASRRTKEQYF.